The clone carrying this T cell receptor beta chain has only a few counts. Its target is unknown. This entry comes from a study of response to subunit inactivated influenza vaccine. J gave up 1 base and V 9 bases, and 5 bases lay outside the gene matches. The germline V gene encodes CDR1 SGHTA and CDR2 FQGNSA. The CDR3 has 14 amino acids. TCRdb passed the RT-PCR reads through MiXCR, listing each CDR3 protein once. Altogether about 520,000 distinct CDR3 sequences are present, around 7.7% being singletons, with the ten largest covering around 14%. The study, taken as a whole, reports: It was suggested by the authors that few new T cells are recruited by each seasonal influenza vaccination.

The chain is built from TRBV7-2 and TRBJ2-3; TRBD2 aligns across 9 bases. The sample consisted of PBMCs from blood, taken less than 30 months after vaccination. This receptor was obtained from a man between 45 and 75 years old who received an inactivated influenza vaccine. The CDR3 DNA sequence: TGTGCCAGTACAGCGGGGGGTCGCACAGATACGCAGTATTTT. Protein product: CASTAGGRTDTQYF.